The rows below give T cell receptor beta chains drawn from one sample of a study of blood T cell repertoires in COVID-19. The method was immunoSEQ multiplex PCR; TCRdb's version includes in-frame clones alone and lacks a portion of them. This sample has fewer than 50,000 clones; around 82% occur once, and the top ten carry about 44%. Sequencing input: peripheral blood. These receptors were collected from an elderly woman with active or convalescent COVID-19. Each CDR3 is given with its conserved first and last residue.

>TRBV2|TRBJ1-2
CATRAGAPNYGYTF
>TRBV3-1/TRBV3-2|TRBJ1-1
CASSQMSWNTEAFF
>TRBV30|TRBJ2-7
CAWVPSGSAEQYF
>TRBV20-1|TRBJ1-5
CSASLSGRGSNQPQHF
>TRBV27|TRBJ2-7
CASSYGLAYEQYF
>TRBV6-4|TRBJ2-3
CASSEGGETDTQYF
>TRBV27|TRBJ1-6
CASSSSGLPLHF
>TRBV6-1|TRBJ1-1
CASSETGFGTATEAFF
>TRBV7-9|TRBJ1-1
CASSPRQLEAFF
>TRBV2|TRBJ1-6
CASSAGTTTGVSPLHF
>TRBV5-6|TRBJ1-1
CASSSAWDRGIRNTEAFF
>TRBV2|TRBJ1-2
CASRAIPTGGYGYTF
>TRBV28|TRBJ1-1
CASSSPTGLNTEAFF
>TRBV3-1/TRBV3-2|TRBJ1-5
CASSQRGHNQPQHF
>TRBV3-1/TRBV3-2|TRBJ2-6
CASTQFTGTGAGANVLTF
>TRBV6-1|TRBJ1-2
CASSEVLRADLLDGYTF
>TRBV19|TRBJ1-6
CASSDRAINSPLHF
>TRBV5-6|TRBJ1-4
CASSSLTSEKLFF
>TRBV28|TRBJ1-5
CASSSRVSLLPPQHF
>TRBV7-2|TRBJ2-4
CASSPDSAKNIQYF
>TRBV5-1|TRBJ1-5
CASSPQGSANGQPQHF
>TRBV5-6|TRBJ1-2
CASSSKGDNYGYTF
>TRBV6-5|TRBJ1-5
CASSYYGQPQHF
>TRBV5-1|TRBJ1-2
CASSSRGDGYTF
>TRBV3-1/TRBV3-2|TRBJ1-1
CASSRSRGGLMNTEAFF
>TRBV27|TRBJ2-3
CASSLEGTSGRVGTQYF
>TRBV19|TRBJ2-6
CASSAQDSGWGGANVLTF
>TRBV28|TRBJ2-7
CASSLGGTMGSYEQYF
>TRBV3-1/TRBV3-2|TRBJ1-6
CASSQGLEGPSPLHF
>TRBV10-3|TRBJ2-7
CAIRLDRQGISYEQYF
>TRBV5-1|TRBJ2-2
CASSSRAGTSGNTGELFF
>TRBV18|TRBJ2-3
CASSPPRGTDTQYF
>TRBV10-3|TRBJ2-5
CAISESGGTQETQYF
>TRBV6-1|TRBJ1-2
CASSETGGRNYGYTF
>TRBV5-4|TRBJ1-5
CASSQGTGPDQPQHF
>TRBV10-3|TRBJ1-1
CAITPGSLVNTEAFF